These T cell receptor beta chains were read from a single sample in a study of blood T cell repertoires in COVID-19. Data came from immunoSEQ multiplex PCR; TCRdb stores just in-frame clones and leaves some out. Here the sample spans approximately 270,000 clones, roughly 91% being singletons. Sequencing input: PBMCs or T cells enriched from blood (not recorded which). The origin of the receptors is a woman aged 60-75 years who had recovered from COVID-19. CDR3s include the opening cysteine and the closing phenylalanine or tryptophan. A D gene is named only where the DNA matches it firmly. Part of the rows lack a size; the others show once, few, many or a class for expanded clones.

D gene,J gene,V gene,clone size,CDR3 DNA,CDR3 protein
TRBD1,TRBJ2-3,TRBV5-1,.,TGCGCCAGCAGCCCCGGGACAGGGTATTCGACGCAGTATTTT,CASSPGTGYSTQYF
TRBD2,TRBJ2-1,TRBV5-1,.,TGCGCCACGCTAGCCGGGACTAGCGGGATCAATGAGCAGTTCTTC,CATLAGTSGINEQFF
.,TRBJ1-1,TRBV7-2,.,TGTGCCAGCAGCTTCCAGACAGGGAACACTGAAGCTTTCTTT,CASSFQTGNTEAFF
TRBD2,TRBJ2-3,TRBV6-5,.,TGTGCCAGCAACGAGGGACTAGCGGGGGGCGGTACGCAGTATTTT,CASNEGLAGGGTQYF
.,TRBJ1-5,TRBV6-5,.,TGTGCCAGCAGTCAGAATACAGGGAATCAGCCCCAGCATTTT,CASSQNTGNQPQHF
.,TRBJ2-3,TRBV7-2,.,TGTGCCAGCAGCTTTCGCGGGACAGATACGCAGTATTTT,CASSFRGTDTQYF
.,TRBJ1-1,TRBV11-3,.,TGTGCCAGCAGCCGCGCTACAGGGAAAGCTGATTCTGAAGCTTTCTTT,CASSRATGKADSEAFF
.,TRBJ1-6,TRBV28,.,TGTGCCAGCAGTTTAACTGGGACTGATTCACCCCTCCACTTT,CASSLTGTDSPLHF
.,TRBJ1-5,TRBV5-1,.,TGCGCCAGCCAGGGGATCACCCCTAAGTATAGCAATCAGCCCCAGCATTTT,CASQGITPKYSNQPQHF
TRBD1,TRBJ1-1,TRBV29-1,.,TGCAGCGTTGAACCAGGGACAGGGAACACTGAAGCTTTCTTT,CSVEPGTGNTEAFF
.,TRBJ1-2,TRBV5-1,.,TGCGCCAGCAGCTTGGATATCGGGGCTAACTATGGCTACACCTTC,CASSLDIGANYGYTF
TRBD2,TRBJ2-5,TRBV11-2,.,TGTGCCAGCAGCTTTTCGGGACTAGCGGGGGACCAAGAGACCCAGTACTTC,CASSFSGLAGDQETQYF
TRBD1,TRBJ1-2,TRBV20-1,once,TGCAGTGCTAGTTGGGCAGGGGGAGGTAACTATGGCTACACCTTC,CSASWAGGGNYGYTF
TRBD1,TRBJ2-1,TRBV24-1,.,TGTGCCACCAGTGAGGGTACAGGGGGATCCTACAATGAGCAGTTCTTC,CATSEGTGGSYNEQFF
.,TRBJ2-7,TRBV28,.,TGTGCCAGCAGTACGAGGACAGTTGGGTACGAGCAGTACTTC,CASSTRTVGYEQYF
TRBD1,TRBJ1-4,TRBV2,.,TGTGCCAGCAGTTCTCGGGGGACAGAGAATGAAAAACTGTTTTTT,CASSSRGTENEKLFF
.,TRBJ2-1,TRBV28,.,TGTGCCAGCAGTTTGCGGGTGAATGAGCAGTTCTTC,CASSLRVNEQFF
TRBD2,TRBJ2-5,TRBV2,.,TGTGCCAGCAGACGTGGACTAGCGGGAGAGAAAGAGACCCAGTACTTC,CASRRGLAGEKETQYF
.,TRBJ1-2,TRBV18,few,TGTGCCAGCTCATCCGGGACACATAACTATGGCTACACCTTC,CASSSGTHNYGYTF
.,TRBJ2-7,TRBV5-8,.,TGTGCCAGCAGCTCGTCCTACGAGCAGTACTTC,CASSSSYEQYF